These 26 T cell receptor beta chains came from one sample sequenced in a study of tumor-infiltrating lymphocytes in primary liver carcinoma (dated by TCRdb to about 2017). Instrument used: Illumina HiSeq 2500. TCRbeta-specific cDNA was reverse-transcribed from 500 ng total RNA using a constant-region primer and ProtoScript II reverse transcriptase. Construction of the TCRbeta libraries relied on three nested rounds of multiplex PCR, following a slightly modified ARM-PCR procedure. Each of the first two PCR rounds ran for approximately 10 cycles using multiplex TRBV1-TRBV30 forward primers together with a Cbeta reverse primer. Through fastp at Q25 and MiXCR, TCRdb rebuilt clones from the public reads, retaining in-frame beta chains. CDR3 protein duplicates are merged, each entry listing the most common genes and DNA. The sample data list over 45,000 distinct CDR3 sequences, and 60% to 85% of these were observed just once. The ten largest make up roughly 29% of the sample.

Without any cell sorting, total RNA and DNA were co-extracted from around 18-30 mg of bulk tissue using the AllPrep DNA/RNA mini kit. The sample taken for sequencing was liver tumor tissue from sampling region 5. The intended sense of this specimen's cell subset or site label: tumor region T5, tumor centre. The origin of the receptors is a man aged 35 to 55 with primary liver carcinoma and hepatitis B virus infection.

This clonotype was found many times. This chain uses TRBV5-1 with TRBJ1-1; maybe TRBD1 (6 bases). Germline V gene sequence: CDR1 SGHRS, CDR2 YFSETQ. This CDR3 is built from 14 residues. Trimming took off 4 bases at V and 3 bases at J, with 13 bases between the two ends. The CDR3 DNA follows: TGCGCCAGCAGCCTCGGGAGGGGGTACACTGAAGCTTTCTTT. Translated: CASSLGRGYTEAFF.

This clonotype occurred many times. The chain carries TRBV5-6 and TRBJ2-1; no reliable D call. Trimming stripped 0 bases from V and 6 bases from J, with 16 bases between. The CDR3 sequence is 16 residues long. The germline V gene has CDR1 SGHDT and CDR2 YYEEEE. CDR3 in DNA: TGTGCCAGCAGCTTGGGTCTTAGCAGACTCTCCAATGAGCAGTTCTTC. Its protein is CASSLGLSRLSNEQFF. Combining the CDR3 with reference TRBV5-6 and TRBJ2-1 gives the whole variable domain DAGVTQSPTHLIKTRGQQVTLRCSPKSGHDTVSWYQQALGQGPQFIFQYYEEEERQRGNFPDRFSGHQFPNYSSELNVNALLLGDSALYLCASSLGLSRLSNEQFFGPGTRLTVL.

This clonotype appeared many times. The chain recombines TRBV28 with TRBJ2-1; D perhaps matches TRBD2 (6 bases). The germline CDR1 and CDR2 sequences are MDHEN and SYDVKM. V lost 7 bases and J 3 bases, leaving 16 bases between the germline ends. The CDR3 is made up of 15 amino acids. The CDR3 DNA reads TGTGCCAGCAACTTACGACTAGGGAGCTACAATGAGCAGTTCTTC. This translates into CASNLRLGSYNEQFF.

The sample holds many counts of this clonotype. The chain has TRBV6-2 or TRBV6-3 and TRBJ2-7; 7 bases fit TRBD1. V was clipped by 4 bases and J by 0 bases; unmatched bases: 3. Germline CDR1 reads MNHEY; CDR2 reads SVGEGT. CDR3 length: 14 residues. CDR3 sequence reads: CASSSGQSSYEQYF. Written as DNA, the CDR3 is TGTGCCAGCAGTTCGGGACAGAGCTCCTACGAGCAGTACTTC.

The chain is built from TRBV21-1 and TRBJ2-1; the table calls TRBD2, which could not be checked here. TRBV21-1 is annotated as a pseudogene. The CDR3 is 16 residues long. The CDR3 DNA follows: TGTGCCAGCAACTCCCGAGCGGGAGGAATTTACAATGAGCAGTTCTTC. It encodes CASNSRAGGIYNEQFF.

About this clonotype itself: Compared with germline, one end of the junction differs, possibly owing to a read error. The V and J genes are TRBV28 and TRBJ2-7; TRBD1 agrees at 9 bases. Germline lookup yields CDR1 MDHEN and CDR2 SYDVKM. The CDR3 covers 14 residues. The CDR3 loop is CACSLNRGLYEQYF. Written as DNA, the CDR3 is TGTGCCTGCAGTCTAAACAGGGGGCTCTACGAGCAGTACTTC.

This clonotype was detected ten times or more. V is TRBV6-1 and J is TRBJ2-1, with 13 nucleotides matching TRBD2. Germline trimming cut 6 bases from V and 8 bases from J; bases unmatched to any gene: 10. The CDR3 consists of 16 residues. CDR1 and CDR2 from the germline V gene are MNHNS and SASEGT. This CDR3 is CASSANPGTSGDEQFF. The CDR3 coding sequence is TGTGCCAGCAGCGCTAATCCCGGGACTAGCGGGGATGAGCAGTTCTTC.

As concerns this clonotype: An end of the junction does not agree with germline; a read error may underlie this. The chain has TRBV11-2 and TRBJ2-7; the D is unclear. Germline V gives CDR1 SGHAT, CDR2 FQNNGV. CDR3 length: 14 amino acids. The CDR3 coding sequence is TGTGCCTGCAGCTCAACCGACGGAGCCTATGATCAGTACTTC. Translation: CACSSTDGAYDQYF.

This clonotype has at least ten counts. The chain combines TRBV28 with TRBJ2-1; no clear D gene. Germline values: CDR1 MDHEN, CDR2 SYDVKM. V was pared by 6 bases and J by 4 bases, with 10 bases between. The CDR3 sequence is 13 residues long. DNA for the CDR3: TGTGCCAGCAGGTCGGAGCAGTACAATGAGCAGTTCTTC. Its protein is CASRSEQYNEQFF. Based on the CDR3 plus reference TRBV28 and TRBJ2-1, the full variable domain is DVKVTQSSRYLVKRTGEKVFLECVQDMDHENMFWYRQDPGLGLRLIYFSYDVKMKEKGDIPEGYSVSREKKERFSLILESASTNQTSMYLCASRSEQYNEQFFGPGTRLTVL.

A note on this clonotype: The junction does not match germline at one end; this may be a read error. The chain has TRBV28 and TRBJ2-7; TRBD1 matches at 12 bases. CDR3 length: 15 residues. Germline V CDR1 and CDR2: MDHEN, SYDVKM. The CDR3 DNA reads as TGTACCAGCAGTCTTCCGGGACAGGGGGCGTGCGAGCAGTACTTC. It codes for CTSSLPGQGACEQYF. The whole variable domain, remainder taken from reference TRBV28 and TRBJ2-7, is DVKVTQSSRYLVKRTGEKVFLECVQDMDHENMFWYRQDPGLGLRLIYFSYDVKMKEKGDIPEGYSVSREKKERFSLILESASTNQTSMYLCTSSLPGQGACEQYFGPGTRLTVT.

About this clonotype: Since no conserved phenylalanine or tryptophan closes the CDR3, a read error is the likely cause. V gene TRBV7-8 combines with J gene TRBJ2-5; D unclear. CDR1 is SGHVS, CDR2 FQNEAQ, per germline. The V end was cut by 1 base, the J end by 5 bases, with 11 bases between. The CDR3 sequence is 14 residues long. Here the CDR3 reads CASSLGDIRETQYS. CDR3 bases: TGTGCCAGCAGCTTAGGGGATATTCGGGAGACCCAGTACTCC.

V is TRBV10-1 and J is TRBJ2-5, with 7 positions matching TRBD2. The CDR3 runs to 14 residues. The germline V gene encodes CDR1 WNHNN and CDR2 SYGVQD (reference sequence). CDR3 sequence: CVSSEGGNRETQYF. The CDR3 region has the DNA TGCGTTAGCAGTGAGGGAGGGAATCGAGAGACCCAGTACTTC.

Note on this clonotype: The CDR3 ends on some other residue instead of the conserved phenylalanine or tryptophan, so this is likely a read error. The chain recombines TRBV7-9 with TRBJ2-3; D remains unclear. Looked up from germline, CDR1 is SEHNR and CDR2 is FQNEAQ (reference sequence). CDR3 size: 12 residues. The CDR3: CASSSGSETQYL. CDR3 DNA: TGTGCCAGCAGCTCTGGATCAGAGACGCAGTATCTT.

The V gene is TRBV11-2, the J gene TRBJ2-5, with 8 bases lining up with TRBD2. In germline, CDR1 is SGHAT, CDR2 FQNNGV. V trimming: 5 bases; J trimming: 7 bases; junction bases outside the gene matches: 18. The CDR3 runs to 17 residues. CDR3 protein: CASSPTMSSGSGGTQYF. The CDR3 coding sequence is TGTGCCAGCAGCCCTACTATGTCAAGCGGGAGTGGAGGGACCCAGTACTTC.

Notes on this clonotype: The junction does not match germline at one end; this may be a read error. The chain couples TRBV14 to TRBJ1-4; D may be TRBD1 (6 bases). Germline CDR1 and CDR2: SGHDN and FVKESK. The length of the CDR3 is 16 residues. CDR3 sequence: CPSSHEPGHFNEKLFF. The CDR3 DNA sequence: TGTCCCAGCAGCCATGAACCGGGACACTTTAATGAAAAACTGTTTTTT.

The chain carries TRBV11-2 and TRBJ2-1; 10 bases fit TRBD2. This CDR3 region has 15 residues. Losses at the gene ends were 4 bases for V and 7 bases for J; bases not matched to a gene: 7. CDR1 is SGHAT and CDR2 is FQNNGV in the germline V gene. The CDR3 sequence: CASSSGLAVLNEQFF. For the CDR3, the DNA is TGTGCCAGCAGCTCCGGACTAGCGGTACTTAATGAGCAGTTCTTC.

About this clonotype: One junction end disagrees with the germline gene, perhaps due to a read error. The J gene is TRBJ2-2, the V gene TRBV11-2; 7 bases fit TRBD1. This CDR3 is 15 amino acids long. The V gene's germline CDR1 is SGHAT and CDR2 FQNNGV. The CDR3 reads CVSSLGAANTGELFF. CDR3 sequence (DNA): TGTGTCAGCAGCTTAGGGGCAGCGAACACAGGGGAGTTGTTTTTT. Together with reference TRBV11-2 and TRBJ2-2, the CDR3 gives the full variable domain: EAGVAQSPRYKIIEKRQSVAFWCNPISGHATLYWYQQILGQGPKLLIQFQNNGVVDDSQLPKDRFSAERLKGVDSTLKIQPAKLEDSAVYLCVSSLGAANTGELFFGEGSRLTVL.

This clonotype was seen only a few times. One base away lies a much larger clone, so this may be a sequencing read error. The genes are TRBV6-1 and TRBJ2-7; D perhaps matches TRBD2 (6 bases). The V gene's germline CDR1 is MNHNS and CDR2 SASEGT. The CDR3 consists of 13 residues. CDR3 sequence reads: CVTQHGSSYEQYF. The CDR3 DNA sequence: TGTGTCACCCAGCACGGGAGCTCCTACGAGCAGTACTTC.

Of note for this clonotype: It may be a read error: a sequence one base away is much more abundant. The chain has TRBV30 and TRBJ1-2, with a weak D call TRBD1 (6 bases). This CDR3 region has 12 residues. Germline loops: CDR1 GTSNPN, CDR2 SVGIG (reference sequence). This CDR3 is CAWSGGQYGHTF. The CDR3 nucleotides read TGTGCCTGGAGTGGCGGACAGTATGGCCACACCTTC.

The V call is TRBV19, the J call TRBJ1-1, with D possibly TRBD1 on 6 matching bases. This CDR3 is 16 amino acids long. The V end was cut by 0 bases, the J end by 4 bases, with 15 bases between. Germline V gene lookup returns CDR1 LNHDA and CDR2 SQIVND (reference sequence). The CDR3 DNA is TGTGCCAGTAGTATAGATCGGAGGGGGGCGAGCACTGAAGCTTTCTTT. It translates to CASSIDRRGASTEAFF.

Here the CDR3 DNA reads TGTGCCAGCAGTACGGCTCGGCCAGCAGGAGCCAATGAGCAGTTCTTC. Translating it yields CASSTARPAGANEQFF. This rearrangement joins TRBV6-5 to TRBJ2-1, with D uncertain. CDR1 is MNHEY and CDR2 is SVGAGI in the germline V gene. The CDR3 is made up of 16 amino acids. V was clipped by 5 bases and J by 6 bases, with 20 bases between them.

The genes are TRBV19 and TRBJ2-1; TRBD2 aligns across 7 bases. The germline V gene encodes CDR1 LNHDA and CDR2 SQIVND (reference sequence). V lost 9 bases to trimming and J lost 0 bases; unmatched junction nucleotides: 20. This CDR3 is built from 19 residues. CDR3 residues: CASFPRDYPWGGSYNEQFF. Here the CDR3 DNA reads TGTGCCAGCTTTCCCCGGGACTATCCATGGGGGGGCTCCTACAATGAGCAGTTCTTC.

In regard to this clonotype: At one end the junction does not follow the germline gene, possibly because of a read error. V usage is TRBV6-6 and J usage is TRBJ1-1, with D hard to call. There are 14 residues in the CDR3. Germline assignment: CDR1 MNHNY and CDR2 SVGAGI (reference sequence). CDR3 sequence (DNA): TGTACCAGCAGGTACTCACTCCTCGGAACTGAAGCTTTCTTT. Its translation: CTSRYSLLGTEAFF.

On this clonotype: It may be a read error: a sequence one base away is much more abundant. The rearrangement uses TRBV14 and TRBJ2-1, with no clear D. Germline loops: CDR1 SGHDN, CDR2 FVKESK. Trimming cost V 2 bases and J 9 bases, with 8 bases left between them. This CDR3 contains 12 residues. The chain's CDR3 is CASSQSDLEQFF. Written as DNA, the CDR3 is TGTGCCAGCAGCCAATCGGACCTTGAGCAGTTCTTC.

This clonotype was recorded at least ten times. The chain combines TRBV7-9 with TRBJ1-1; weak D call: TRBD1 (5 bases). V lost 3 bases, J lost 11 bases, and 13 bases lay in between. The CDR3 loop spans 12 amino acids. Germline V gene data show CDR1 as SEHNR and CDR2 as FQNEAQ (reference sequence). This CDR3 is CASSFAGQRAFF. CDR3 nucleotides: TGTGCCAGCAGCTTTGCGGGGCAGCGGGCTTTCTTT.

The genes are TRBV5-5 and TRBJ2-3; D remains ambiguous. The CDR3 is made up of 13 amino acids. The V gene's germline CDR1 is SGHKS and CDR2 YYEKEE (reference sequence). The ends were cut back, 4 bases at V and 7 bases at J, with 13 bases in the middle. The CDR3 protein is CASSLGWAYTQYF. DNA for the CDR3: TGTGCCAGCAGCCTGGGCTGGGCATATACGCAGTATTTT. Filled out from reference TRBV5-5 and TRBJ2-3, the complete variable domain reads DAGVTQSPTHLIKTRGQQVTLRCSPISGHKSVSWYQQVLGQGPQFIFQYYEKEERGRGNFPDRFSARQFPNYSSELNVNALLLGDSALYLCASSLGWAYTQYFGPGTRLTVL.